These 29 T cell receptor beta chains came from one sample sequenced in a study of blood T cell repertoires in COVID-19. Profiled with immunoSEQ multiplex PCR; TCRdb holds only in-frame clones, not every one. The table lists about 200,000 clones, approximately 84% of them singletons. The sample was peripheral blood. The receptors were sampled from a woman between 50 and 59 years old with active or convalescent COVID-19.

V gene TRBV12-3 or TRBV12-4 combines with J gene TRBJ1-2, with D unresolved. The V and J ends lost 2 bases and 2 bases respectively, with 6 bases between them. There are 13 residues in the CDR3. DNA of the CDR3: TGTGCCAGCAGTTTACACGGGAACTATGGCTACACCTTC. It codes for CASSLHGNYGYTF.

The chain links TRBV11-2 to TRBJ2-5; D may be TRBD1 (6 bases). The length of the CDR3 is 15 residues. V was trimmed by 1 base and J by 3 bases, leaving 12 bases between them. CDR1 is SGHAT and CDR2 is FQNNGV in the germline V gene. CDR3 DNA: TGTGCCAGCAGCTTAGGGGCAGGGGCGGAAGAGACCCAGTACTTC. Translated: CASSLGAGAEETQYF.

The chain has TRBV6-5 and TRBJ1-2; no clear D gene. The CDR3 is 13 residues long. In germline, CDR1 is MNHEY, CDR2 SVGAGI. The V gene lost 8 bases and the J gene lost 0 bases, with 10 bases spanning the gap. CDR3 residues: CASVEDANYGYTF. The CDR3 DNA reads TGTGCCAGCGTAGAGGATGCTAACTATGGCTACACCTTC.

V gene TRBV5-1 combines with J gene TRBJ2-1; 12 positions match TRBD2. The CDR3 is 16 residues long. Per germline, CDR1 SGHRS and CDR2 YFSETQ. The ends lost 4 bases at V and 7 bases at J; junction bases unmatched: 9. CDR3 bases: TGCGCCAGCAGCCCCGGACTAGCGGGGCGCGTAAATGAGCAGTTCTTC. Its translation: CASSPGLAGRVNEQFF.

This clone was counted only a few times. This rearrangement joins TRBV5-1 to TRBJ1-1; TRBD1 aligns across 8 bases. The CDR3 contains 16 residues. Germline V lookup: CDR1 SGHRS, CDR2 YFSETQ. V was clipped by 3 bases and J by 4 bases; unmatched bases: 11. The CDR3 region is CASSYGQGLLTTEAFF. CDR3 DNA sequence: TGCGCCAGCAGCTATGGACAGGGTCTTTTGACCACTGAAGCTTTCTTT. Variable domain in full (rest from reference TRBV5-1 and TRBJ1-1): KAGVTQTPRYLIKTRGQQVTLSCSPISGHRSVSWYQQTPGQGLQFLFEYFSETQRNKGNFPGRFSGRQFSNSRSEMNVSTLELGDSALYLCASSYGQGLLTTEAFFGQGTRLTVV.

In regard to this clone: Other nucleotide sequences in the sample specify the same CDR3. V and J are TRBV2 and TRBJ2-7; possible D gene TRBD2, 6 bases. Germline loops: CDR1 SNHLY, CDR2 FYNNEI. CDR3 length: 14 residues. With 11 bases removed from V and 4 bases from J, the gap between germline ends came to 21 bases. The DNA for the CDR3 is TGTGCCGGGGGAGGTAACGAGGGAAATTACGAGCAGTACGTC. Its translation: CAGGGNEGNYEQYV.

The chain joins TRBV19 to TRBJ2-1; 9 bases fit TRBD2. CDR1 is LNHDA and CDR2 is SQIVND in the germline V gene (reference sequence). Losses at the gene ends were 5 bases for V and 4 bases for J; bases not matched to a gene: 6. There are 15 residues in the CDR3. CDR3 sequence: CASSGRTSAYNEQFF. The CDR3 DNA follows: TGTGCCAGTAGTGGGAGGACTAGCGCTTACAATGAGCAGTTCTTC.

This clone was seen once. Its ends do not fully match the called genes, so a read error is possible. The V and J genes are TRBV12-3 or TRBV12-4 and TRBJ1-1; possible D gene TRBD1, 5 bases. The CDR3 covers 12 residues. The CDR3, as DNA: TGTGCCAGCAGGCCCGACAGCCCTGAGGCTTTCTTT. Protein product: CASRPDSPEAFF.

CDR3 amino acids: CASSPGTSGRGGELFF. For the CDR3, the DNA is TGTGCCAGCAGCCCTGGGACTAGCGGGAGGGGCGGGGAGCTGTTTTTT. J is TRBJ2-2 and V is TRBV9; 16 positions match TRBD2. With V trimmed by 4 bases and J by 7 bases, 4 bases remained unmatched. CDR1 is SGDLS and CDR2 is YYNGEE in the germline V gene. This CDR3 comprises 16 residues. The entire variable domain, with the rest obtained from reference TRBV9 and TRBJ2-2, is as follows: DSGVTQTPKHLITATGQRVTLRCSPRSGDLSVYWYQQSLDQGLQFLIQYYNGEERAKGNILERFSAQQFPDLHSELNLSSLELGDSALYFCASSPGTSGRGGELFFGEGSRLTVL.

The V and J genes are TRBV10-3 and TRBJ2-2; 10 nucleotides match TRBD2. Germline trimming cut 0 bases from V and 0 bases from J; bases unmatched to any gene: 4. CDR3 length: 18 amino acids. Germline assignment: CDR1 ENHRY and CDR2 SYGVKD. CDR3 sequence: CAISESPSGGANTGELFF. The DNA for the CDR3 is TGTGCCATCAGTGAGTCTCCTAGCGGGGGAGCGAACACCGGGGAGCTGTTTTTT.

This clone appeared once. This chain joins TRBV14 and TRBJ1-1; TRBD1 matches at 11 bases. CDR1 and CDR2 (germline): SGHDN, FVKESK. V trimming: 4 bases; J trimming: 5 bases; junction bases outside the gene matches: 18. CDR3 length: 19 residues. The DNA of the CDR3 is TGTGCCAGCAGCCCGTACCCTATCGTCATGGACAGGGGGCAGACTGAAGCTTTCTTT. It specifies CASSPYPIVMDRGQTEAFF.

This chain connects TRBV4-2 to TRBJ2-2; 8 bases align to TRBD2. The junction had 9 bases not matched to a gene; V was cut back by 2 bases and J by 4 bases. Germline V gene sequence: CDR1 LGHNA, CDR2 YNFKEQ. The CDR3 has 17 amino acids. The CDR3: CASSQNEREQRTGELFF. In DNA form, the CDR3 reads TGTGCCAGCAGCCAAAATGAGCGGGAGCAACGCACCGGGGAGCTGTTTTTT.

The chain carries TRBV28 and TRBJ1-2; TRBD1 aligns across 8 bases. There are 16 residues in the CDR3. V trimming: 4 bases; J trimming: 8 bases; junction bases outside the gene matches: 15. The germline V gene has CDR1 MDHEN and CDR2 SYDVKM. The CDR3 bases are TGTGCCAGCAGTTCCATGAATCAGGGGGCGCTTTGGGGCTACACCTTC. Residues: CASSSMNQGALWGYTF.

The genes are TRBV6-5 and TRBJ1-2; no firm D call. The CDR3 has 14 residues. The germline CDR1 and CDR2 sequences are MNHEY and SVGAGI. Trimming cost V 8 bases and J 2 bases, with 15 bases left between them. This chain's CDR3 is CASLRAGTNYGYTF. DNA of the CDR3: TGTGCCAGCCTACGTGCGGGAACGAACTATGGCTACACCTTC.

This sequence joins TRBV7-2 and TRBJ2-1; perhaps TRBD2 as D (6 bases). This CDR3 has 15 residues. The ends were cut back, 3 bases at V and 4 bases at J, with 13 bases in the middle. In germline, CDR1 is SGHTA, CDR2 FQGNSA. CDR3 region: CASSLFSGVYNEQFF. CDR3 coding DNA: TGTGCCAGCAGCTTGTTTAGCGGAGTATACAATGAGCAGTTCTTC.

V is TRBV6-5 and J is TRBJ1-6, with D possibly being TRBD1 (5 bases). The CDR3 has 13 amino acids. CDR1 is MNHEY, CDR2 SVGAGI, per germline. Trimming stripped 4 bases from V and 7 bases from J, with 8 bases between. CDR3 residues: CASSFTGNSPLHF. The CDR3 DNA reads TGTGCCAGCAGTTTTACAGGCAATTCACCCCTCCACTTT.

J is TRBJ2-2 and V is TRBV3-1 (or the pseudogene TRBV3-2), with a weak D call TRBD2 (6 bases). Trimming shortened V by 1 base and J by 4 bases, and 16 bases separated the two germline ends. CDR1 LGHDT and CDR2 YNNKEL come from the germline V gene (reference sequence). The CDR3 length is 17 residues. The CDR3 is CASSQVLLQEGTGELFF. Written as DNA, the CDR3 is TGTGCCAGCAGCCAAGTGTTGTTACAGGAGGGCACCGGGGAGCTGTTTTTT.

J is TRBJ1-1 and V is TRBV30; unclear D gene. From germline, CDR1 is GTSNPN and CDR2 SVGIG (reference sequence). This CDR3 spans 12 amino acids. V shed 4 bases and J shed 2 bases, with 8 bases lying between them. CDR3 coding DNA: TGTGCCTGGATACAGATCAACACTGAAGCTTTCTTT. Translation: CAWIQINTEAFF.

This clone was recorded only once. This sequence joins TRBV7-7 and TRBJ2-6; the D gene is possibly TRBD2 (5 bases). With 5 bases removed from V and 2 bases from J, the gap between germline ends came to 10 bases. Germline CDR1 is SSHAT and CDR2 is FNYEAQ (reference sequence). The CDR3 consists of 15 residues. As DNA, the CDR3 is TGTGCCAGCAGCGCGGGCCCAACTGGGGCCAACGTCCTGACTTTC. It encodes CASSAGPTGANVLTF.

V gene TRBV6-5 combines with J gene TRBJ1-6; D perhaps matches TRBD1 (5 bases). Germline V CDR1 and CDR2: MNHEY, SVGAGI. Trimming removed 4 bases from V and 7 bases from J, with 17 bases in between. CDR3 length: 16 residues. CDR3 sequence reads: CASSSIFRAGNSPLHF. The CDR3, as DNA: TGTGCCAGCAGTTCCATATTCCGGGCAGGGAATTCACCCCTCCACTTT.

This chain links TRBV6-5 with TRBJ1-5; 9 bases are a match to TRBD1. The CDR3 extends over 14 amino acids. Germline V lookup: CDR1 MNHEY, CDR2 SVGAGI. The ends lost 4 bases at V and 7 bases at J; junction bases unmatched: 5. The CDR3 loop reads CASSSWGQGQPQHF. DNA for the CDR3: TGTGCCAGCAGTTCTTGGGGACAGGGCCAGCCCCAGCATTTT.

The V call is TRBV19, the J call TRBJ1-2; D might be TRBD1 (5 bases). Per germline, CDR1 LNHDA and CDR2 SQIVND (reference sequence). Trimming took 4 bases from V and 0 from J, leaving 9 bases between them. The CDR3 contains 14 residues. The CDR3 loop is CASSSGTTNYGYTF. In nucleotides, the CDR3 is TGTGCCAGTAGTAGCGGGACGACTAACTATGGCTACACCTTC.

The chain joins TRBV7-2 to TRBJ1-5; the D gene is possibly TRBD1 (6 bases). CDR1 is SGHTA and CDR2 is FQGNSA in the germline V gene. Between the trimmed V and J ends, which lost 2 bases and 5 bases, there was a span of 13 bases. The CDR3 loop spans 15 amino acids. The CDR3 spells CASSLQEGGHQPQHF. CDR3 sequence (DNA): TGTGCCAGCAGCTTACAGGAAGGGGGTCATCAGCCCCAGCATTTT.

V gene TRBV5-1 combines with J gene TRBJ1-1; D gene uncertain. The CDR3 totals 15 residues. In germline, CDR1 is SGHRS, CDR2 YFSETQ. With 4 bases removed from V and 1 base from J, the gap between germline ends came to 14 bases. The CDR3 bases are TGCGCCAGCAGCCTTGGCCTGATTCCGAACACTGAAGCTTTCTTT. Translation: CASSLGLIPNTEAFF. Using reference TRBV5-1 and TRBJ1-1 for the parts outside the CDR3, the full variable domain is KAGVTQTPRYLIKTRGQQVTLSCSPISGHRSVSWYQQTPGQGLQFLFEYFSETQRNKGNFPGRFSGRQFSNSRSEMNVSTLELGDSALYLCASSLGLIPNTEAFFGQGTRLTVV.

This clone was counted a single time. The chain uses TRBV5-1 and TRBJ1-4; TRBD1 matches at 7 bases. CDR1 is SGHRS and CDR2 is YFSETQ in the germline V gene. Losses at the gene ends were 5 bases for V and 4 bases for J; bases not matched to a gene: 5. This CDR3 comprises 14 residues. In nucleotides, the CDR3 is TGCGCCAGCAGTACAGGGGCCTTTAATGAAAAACTGTTTTTT. This sequence encodes CASSTGAFNEKLFF. The variable domain in full, completed from reference TRBV5-1 and TRBJ1-4, reads KAGVTQTPRYLIKTRGQQVTLSCSPISGHRSVSWYQQTPGQGLQFLFEYFSETQRNKGNFPGRFSGRQFSNSRSEMNVSTLELGDSALYLCASSTGAFNEKLFFGSGTQLSVL.

This chain uses TRBV28 with TRBJ1-4; TRBD1 agrees at 12 bases. The germline V gene has CDR1 MDHEN and CDR2 SYDVKM. The junction had 4 bases not matched to a gene; V was cut back by 6 bases and J by 8 bases. The CDR3 has 14 residues. The chain's CDR3 is CASRGDRGQEKLFF. The DNA of the CDR3 is TGTGCCAGCAGGGGGGACAGGGGGCAGGAAAAACTGTTTTTT.

J is TRBJ2-5 and V is TRBV30; TRBD1 aligns across 9 bases. V lost 2 bases to trimming and J lost 4 bases; unmatched junction nucleotides: 5. There are 14 residues in the CDR3. CDR1 and CDR2 (germline): GTSNPN, SVGIG (reference sequence). For the CDR3, the DNA is TGTGCCTGGAGTTTAACAGGGGGCACAGAGACCCAGTACTTC. It translates to CAWSLTGGTETQYF.

This sequence joins TRBV2 and TRBJ2-7; 7 bases match TRBD1. The ends lost 5 bases at V and 3 bases at J; junction bases unmatched: 10. Germline loops: CDR1 SNHLY, CDR2 FYNNEI. CDR3 length: 15 amino acids. The CDR3 sequence is CASSLEGGPDYEQYV. As DNA, the CDR3 is TGTGCCAGCAGTCTTGAAGGGGGCCCGGACTACGAGCAGTACGTC.

The gene calls are TRBV11-2 and TRBJ2-6, with unresolved D. The CDR3 has 15 residues. V dropped 0 bases and J dropped 4 bases, with 7 bases sitting between them. CDR1 SGHAT and CDR2 FQNNGV come from the germline V gene. This chain's CDR3 is CASSLDGRGANVLTF. CDR3 in DNA: TGTGCCAGCAGCTTAGATGGGCGCGGGGCCAACGTCCTGACTTTC.